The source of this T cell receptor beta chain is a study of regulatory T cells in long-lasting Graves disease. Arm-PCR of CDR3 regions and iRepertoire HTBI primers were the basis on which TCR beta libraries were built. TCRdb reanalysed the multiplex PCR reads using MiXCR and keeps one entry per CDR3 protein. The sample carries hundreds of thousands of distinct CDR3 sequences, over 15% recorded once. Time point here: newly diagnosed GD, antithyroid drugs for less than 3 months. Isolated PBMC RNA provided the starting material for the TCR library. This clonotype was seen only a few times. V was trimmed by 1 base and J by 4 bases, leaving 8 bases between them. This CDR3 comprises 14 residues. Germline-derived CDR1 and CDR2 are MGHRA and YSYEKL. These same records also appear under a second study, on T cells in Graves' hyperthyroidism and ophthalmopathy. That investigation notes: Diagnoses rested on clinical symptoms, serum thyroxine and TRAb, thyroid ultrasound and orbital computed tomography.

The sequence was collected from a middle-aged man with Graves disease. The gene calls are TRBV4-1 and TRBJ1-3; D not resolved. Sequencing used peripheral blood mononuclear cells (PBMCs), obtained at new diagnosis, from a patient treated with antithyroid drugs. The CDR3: CASSQVEGGNTIYF. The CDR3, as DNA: TGCGCCAGCAGCCAAGTTGAGGGAGGAAACACCATATATTTT.